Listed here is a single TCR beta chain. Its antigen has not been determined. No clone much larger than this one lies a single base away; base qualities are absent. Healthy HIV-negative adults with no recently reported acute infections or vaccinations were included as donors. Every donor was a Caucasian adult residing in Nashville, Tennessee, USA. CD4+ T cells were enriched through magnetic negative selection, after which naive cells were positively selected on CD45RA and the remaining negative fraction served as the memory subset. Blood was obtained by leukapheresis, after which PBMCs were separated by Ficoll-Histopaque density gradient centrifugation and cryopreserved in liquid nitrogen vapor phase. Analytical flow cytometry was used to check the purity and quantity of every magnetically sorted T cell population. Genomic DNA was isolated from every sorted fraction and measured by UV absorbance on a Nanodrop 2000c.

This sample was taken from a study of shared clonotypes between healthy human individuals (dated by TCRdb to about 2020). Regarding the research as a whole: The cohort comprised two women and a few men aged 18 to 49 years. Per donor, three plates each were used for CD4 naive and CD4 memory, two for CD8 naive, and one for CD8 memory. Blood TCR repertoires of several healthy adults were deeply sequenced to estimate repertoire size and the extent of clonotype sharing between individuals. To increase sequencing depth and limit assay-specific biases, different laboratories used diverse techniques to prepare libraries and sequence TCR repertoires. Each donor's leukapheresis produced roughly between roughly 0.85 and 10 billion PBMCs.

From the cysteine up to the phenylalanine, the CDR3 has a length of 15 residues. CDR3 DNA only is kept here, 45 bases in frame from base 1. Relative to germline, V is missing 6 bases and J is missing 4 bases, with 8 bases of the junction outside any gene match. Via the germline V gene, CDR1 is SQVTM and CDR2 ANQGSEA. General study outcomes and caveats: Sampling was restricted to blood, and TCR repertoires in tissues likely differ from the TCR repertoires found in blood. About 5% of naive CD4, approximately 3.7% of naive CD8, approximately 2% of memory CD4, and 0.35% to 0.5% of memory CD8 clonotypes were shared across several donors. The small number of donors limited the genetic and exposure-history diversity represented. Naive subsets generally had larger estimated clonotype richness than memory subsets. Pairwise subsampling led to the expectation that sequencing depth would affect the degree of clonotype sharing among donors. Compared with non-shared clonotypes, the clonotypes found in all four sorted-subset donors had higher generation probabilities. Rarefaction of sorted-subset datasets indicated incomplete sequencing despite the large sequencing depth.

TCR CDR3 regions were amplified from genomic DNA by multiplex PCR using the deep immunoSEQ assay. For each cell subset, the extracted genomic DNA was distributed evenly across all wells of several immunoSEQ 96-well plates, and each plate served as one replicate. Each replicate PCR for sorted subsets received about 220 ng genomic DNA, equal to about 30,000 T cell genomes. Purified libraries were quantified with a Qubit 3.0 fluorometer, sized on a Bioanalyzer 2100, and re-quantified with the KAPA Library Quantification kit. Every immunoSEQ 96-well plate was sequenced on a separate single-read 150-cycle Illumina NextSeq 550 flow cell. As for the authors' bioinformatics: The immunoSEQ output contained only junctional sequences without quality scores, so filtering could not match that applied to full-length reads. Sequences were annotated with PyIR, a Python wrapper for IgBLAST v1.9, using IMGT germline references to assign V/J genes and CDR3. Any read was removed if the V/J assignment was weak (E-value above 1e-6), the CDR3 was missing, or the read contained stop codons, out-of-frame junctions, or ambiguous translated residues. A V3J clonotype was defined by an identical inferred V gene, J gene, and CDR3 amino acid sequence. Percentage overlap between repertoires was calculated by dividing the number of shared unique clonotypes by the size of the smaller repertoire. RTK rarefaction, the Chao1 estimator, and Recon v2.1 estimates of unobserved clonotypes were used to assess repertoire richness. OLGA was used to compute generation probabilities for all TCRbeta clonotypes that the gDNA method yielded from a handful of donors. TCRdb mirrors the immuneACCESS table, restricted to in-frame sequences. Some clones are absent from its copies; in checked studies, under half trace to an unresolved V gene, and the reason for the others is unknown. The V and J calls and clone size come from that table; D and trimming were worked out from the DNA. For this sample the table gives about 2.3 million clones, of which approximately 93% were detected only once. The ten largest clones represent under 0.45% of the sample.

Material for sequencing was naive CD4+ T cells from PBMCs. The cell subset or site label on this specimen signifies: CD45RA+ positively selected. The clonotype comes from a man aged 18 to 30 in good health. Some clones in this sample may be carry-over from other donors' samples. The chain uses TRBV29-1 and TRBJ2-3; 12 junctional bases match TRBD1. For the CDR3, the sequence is CSVIKGQGAPDTQYF. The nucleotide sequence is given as TGCAGCGTCATTAAGGGACAGGGGGCTCCAGATACGCAGTATTTT.